The 13 T cell receptor beta chains given below trace back to one sample, sequenced in a study of chemoradiotherapy in HPV16-positive cancers. Only in-frame clones appear in the TCRdb table, and some are missing; sequencing was by immunoSEQ multiplex PCR. The sample includes 850 to 900 clones, roughly a third of them seen just once. The biological material was taken from a patient who underwent chemoradiotherapy. The origin of the receptors is a human donor with HPV-associated anogenital cancer.

The chain couples TRBV7-6 to TRBJ2-1; D is possibly TRBD1 or TRBD2 (6 bases each). The germline CDR1 and CDR2 sequences are SGHVS and FNYEAQ. V lost 1 base, J lost 8 bases, and 21 bases lay in between. This CDR3 spans 17 amino acids. The CDR3 is CASSLGYEGGVRDEQFF. As DNA, the CDR3 is TGTGCCAGCAGCTTAGGCTATGAGGGGGGCGTGCGAGATGAGCAGTTCTTC. The full variable domain, in which reference TRBV7-6 and TRBJ2-1 provide the parts outside the CDR3, is GAGVSQSPRYKVTKRGQDVALRCDPISGHVSLYWYRQALGQGPEFLTYFNYEAQQDKSGLPNDRFSAERPEGSISTLTIQRTEQRDSAMYRCASSLGYEGGVRDEQFFGPGTRLTVL.

V is TRBV5-1 and J is TRBJ1-5, with TRBD1 matching over 7 bases. Per germline, CDR1 SGHRS and CDR2 YFSETQ. V trimming: 0 bases; J trimming: 5 bases; junction bases outside the gene matches: 2. This CDR3 is 14 amino acids long. For the CDR3, the DNA is TGCGCCAGCAGCTTGGGAGGGGGCGATCAGCCCCAGCATTTT. Protein sequence: CASSLGGGDQPQHF.

This rearrangement joins TRBV5-1 to TRBJ2-1; the match to TRBD1 covers 7 bases. Unmatched junction bases numbered 9, after V lost 0 bases and J lost 6 bases. Germline loops: CDR1 SGHRS, CDR2 YFSETQ. The CDR3 consists of 16 residues. CDR3: CASSLGSQGNFNEQFF. In DNA form, the CDR3 reads TGCGCCAGCAGCTTGGGGTCACAGGGGAACTTCAATGAGCAGTTCTTC.

This sequence joins TRBV5-1 and TRBJ1-2; 9 nucleotides agree with TRBD1. CDR1 and CDR2 (germline): SGHRS, YFSETQ. V lost 5 bases and J lost 8; bases outside the gene matches: 10. CDR3 length: 14 residues. CDR3 sequence reads: CASRPDRGAKGYTF. In DNA form, the CDR3 reads TGCGCCAGCAGACCCGACAGGGGGGCGAAAGGCTACACCTTC.

Concerning this clone itself: The junction departs from germline at one end; a sequencing error may be responsible. This rearrangement joins TRBV7-7 to TRBJ1-1, with unresolved D. Germline V gene data show CDR1 as SSHAT and CDR2 as FNYEAQ (reference sequence). The CDR3 contains 17 residues. CDR3 protein: CASRPSAGIGMNTEAFF. The CDR3 DNA reads TGTGCTAGCAGGCCCTCCGCTGGGATCGGTATGAACACTGAAGCTTTCTTT.

The gene calls are TRBV5-1 and TRBJ2-7; TRBD1 agrees at 7 bases. This CDR3 region has 17 residues. The germline CDR1 and CDR2 sequences are SGHRS and YFSETQ. V was clipped by 4 bases and J by 1 base; unmatched bases: 14. DNA of the CDR3: TGCGCCAGCAGCCCACCGGGGCAGGGGGACAATTCCTACGAGCAGTACTTC. Amino acid sequence: CASSPPGQGDNSYEQYF.

This clone has more than one count but fewer than ten. This sequence joins TRBV2 and TRBJ1-5, with D perhaps matching TRBD1 (6 bases). The CDR3 has 17 residues. The germline CDR1 and CDR2 sequences are SNHLY and FYNNEI. Trimming pared 6 bases from V and 0 bases from J, leaving 18 bases between. CDR3 in DNA: TGTGCCAGCAGCACAACAGGCGGACAGCGTAGCAATCAGCCCCAGCATTTT. Protein sequence: CASSTTGGQRSNQPQHF. The whole variable domain, remainder taken from reference TRBV2 and TRBJ1-5, is EPEVTQTPSHQVTQMGQEVILRCVPISNHLYFYWYRQILGQKVEFLVSFYNNEISEKSEIFDDQFSVERPDGSNFTLKIRSTKLEDSAMYFCASSTTGGQRSNQPQHFGDGTRLSIL.

This sequence joins TRBV7-3 and TRBJ2-5; 7 bases line up with TRBD1. The CDR3 is 13 residues long. With V trimmed by 5 bases and J by 1 base, 1 base remained unmatched. Per the germline V gene, CDR1 is SGHTA and CDR2 is FQGTGA. The CDR3 loop reads CASSGDSQETQYF. The CDR3 region has the DNA TGTGCCAGCAGCGGGGACAGCCAAGAGACCCAGTACTTC.

The J gene is TRBJ2-1, the V gene TRBV7-2; D tentatively reads TRBD1 or TRBD2 (5 bases each). CDR3 length: 16 residues. The V gene's germline CDR1 is SGHTA and CDR2 FQGNSA. Trimming stripped 4 bases from V and 2 bases from J, with 15 bases between. The CDR3 nucleotides read TGTGCCAGCAGCTACGGTGGGGGAACTGCCTACAATGAGCAGTTCTTC. Amino acid sequence: CASSYGGGTAYNEQFF.

The CDR3 sequence is CASSLTRQWGMETQYF. CDR3 DNA sequence: TGTGCCAGCAGCCTGACACGACAGTGGGGCATGGAGACCCAGTACTTC. This chain uses TRBV7-9 with TRBJ2-5, with D tentatively TRBD1 (5 bases). Germline V CDR1 and CDR2: SEHNR, FQNEAQ (reference sequence). V was cut by 5 bases and J by 5 bases, with 21 bases left in between. CDR3 size: 16 residues.

The chain recombines TRBV29-1 with TRBJ2-7; 10 bases are a match to TRBD1. V was clipped by 7 bases and J by 3 bases; unmatched bases: 9. Germline CDR1 is SQVTM and CDR2 is ANQGSEA. The CDR3 is 14 residues long. The CDR3 sequence: CSARGGTGVYEQYF. Written as DNA, the CDR3 is TGCAGCGCTCGAGGGGGGACAGGGGTCTACGAGCAGTACTTC.

This clone occurred a few times. The chain couples TRBV7-9 to TRBJ2-7; a possible D gene is TRBD1 (5 bases). The germline CDR1 and CDR2 sequences are SEHNR and FQNEAQ (reference sequence). The germline V and J ends were trimmed by 5 bases and 3 bases, with 8 bases remaining between them. This CDR3 is 12 amino acids long. The CDR3 sequence is CASSPTDYEQYF. The CDR3 region has the DNA TGTGCCAGCAGCCCGACAGACTACGAGCAGTACTTC.

This clone has just a few counts. The DNA of the CDR3 is TGTGCCAGCAGCCATAGCGGGGCCAGCTCCTACGAGCAGTACTTC. Protein sequence: CASSHSGASSYEQYF. V is TRBV4-2 and J is TRBJ2-7, with 8 nucleotides matching TRBD2. In germline, CDR1 is LGHNA, CDR2 YNFKEQ. CDR3 length equals 15 residues. V was pared by 3 bases and J by 0 bases, with 4 bases of the junction left unmatched.